What follows are 22 T cell receptor beta chains derived from one specimen sequenced in a study of graft-versus-host responses after intestinal transplantation. Sequenced by immunoSEQ multiplex PCR; TCRdb stores in-frame clones only, minus some. The table shows about 110,000 clones, with approximately 93% occurring only once. The antigens these receptors bind are not known. The material was unstimulated CD8+ T cells sorted from spleen or lymph node cells, obtained before transplant. These receptors all come from a human donor who was the organ donor for an intestinal transplant.

This chain links TRBV5-1 with TRBJ1-1, with 12 bases identical to TRBD1. Per the germline V gene, CDR1 is SGHRS and CDR2 is YFSETQ. The CDR3 spans 17 residues. Trimming at V came to 4 bases and at J to 3 bases, leaving 10 bases not matched to a gene. The CDR3 protein is CASSQAGTGGADTEAFF. The CDR3 DNA is TGCGCCAGCAGCCAGGCCGGGACAGGGGGCGCGGACACTGAAGCTTTCTTT.

V usage is TRBV11-2 and J usage is TRBJ1-2; the D is unclear. Trimming left V 7 bases short and J 0 bases short, with 12 bases between. CDR3 size: 14 residues. The germline V gene encodes CDR1 SGHAT and CDR2 FQNNGV. The DNA of the CDR3 is TGTGCCAGCATTAAACGTAAGGCTAACTATGGCTACACCTTC. It is translated as CASIKRKANYGYTF.

This chain connects TRBV2 to TRBJ2-1; possibly TRBD2 for D (5 bases). CDR3 length equals 13 residues. Trimming pared 8 bases from V and 12 bases from J, leaving 20 bases between. The germline V gene has CDR1 SNHLY and CDR2 FYNNEI. DNA for the CDR3: TGTGCCAGCCTGAAATCTCGGGGTTTAGGGCAGTTCTTC. As protein: CASLKSRGLGQFF.

A remark on this clone: This sample also contains other DNA sequences that code for the same CDR3. This chain joins TRBV30 and TRBJ2-7; D gene ambiguous. V lost 0 bases and J 3 bases, leaving 9 bases between the germline ends. The CDR3 has 13 amino acids. CDR1 and CDR2 (germline): GTSNPN, SVGIG (reference sequence). CDR3 in amino acids: CAWSVLAGYEQYF. CDR3 nucleotides: TGTGCCTGGAGTGTACTGGCAGGCTACGAGCAGTACTTC. Drawing the rest from reference TRBV30 and TRBJ2-7, the complete variable domain is SQTIHQWPATLVQPVGSPLSLECTVEGTSNPNLYWYRQAAGRGLQLLFYSVGIGQISSEVPQNLSASRPQDRQFILSSKKLLLSDSGFYLCAWSVLAGYEQYFGPGTRLTVT.

The rearrangement links TRBV7-2 to TRBJ2-3; D not certain. Trimming took off 5 bases at V and 3 bases at J, with 15 bases between the two ends. Germline V CDR1 and CDR2: SGHTA, FQGNSA. CDR3 length equals 15 residues. CDR3: CASSPEAVRTDTQYF. The CDR3 DNA is TGTGCCAGCAGCCCAGAGGCAGTAAGGACAGATACGCAGTATTTT.

This sequence joins TRBV9 and TRBJ1-1; D is perhaps TRBD1 (6 bases). This CDR3 contains 15 residues. CDR1 is SGDLS, CDR2 YYNGEE, per germline. The V end lost 3 bases, the J end lost 0 bases, and 12 bases lay between the germline ends. The CDR3 is CASSDNRDMNTEAFF. In DNA form, the CDR3 reads TGTGCCAGCAGCGACAACAGGGACATGAACACTGAAGCTTTCTTT.

This clone was found once. This rearrangement joins TRBV7-3 to TRBJ2-5; no reliable D call. The ends were cut back, 1 base at V and 1 base at J, with 4 bases in the middle. The CDR3 has 13 residues. Looked up from germline, CDR1 is SGHTA and CDR2 is FQGTGA. CDR3 sequence: CASSLNPQETQYF. The DNA for the CDR3 is TGTGCCAGCAGCTTAAATCCCCAAGAGACCCAGTACTTC.

The rearrangement joins TRBV19 to TRBJ2-7; perhaps TRBD1 as D (5 bases). V was trimmed by 5 bases and J by 3 bases, leaving 11 bases between them. Germline CDR1 LNHDA, CDR2 SQIVND (reference sequence). The CDR3 has 13 amino acids. DNA for the CDR3: TGTGCCAGTAGTCCGTCAGGGTTCTACGAGCAGTACTTC. This translates into CASSPSGFYEQYF.

In DNA, the CDR3 is TGTGCCAGCAGTTCTACAGAGATTGCAACTAATGAAAAACTGTTTTTT. As protein: CASSSTEIATNEKLFF. V usage is TRBV28 and J usage is TRBJ1-4; the D is unclear. The germline V gene has CDR1 MDHEN and CDR2 SYDVKM. The CDR3 runs to 16 residues. Trimming removed 4 bases from V and 0 bases from J, with 12 bases in between.

The rearrangement links TRBV6-5 to TRBJ2-7; possibly TRBD1 for D (5 bases). Germline CDR1 is MNHEY and CDR2 is SVGAGI. The CDR3 is 14 residues long. Trimming removed 5 bases from V and 3 bases from J, with 14 bases in between. CDR3 bases: TGTGCCAGCAGTGCAGTGGACATCCTCTACGAGCAGTACTTC. Amino acid sequence: CASSAVDILYEQYF.

The chain is built from TRBV16 and TRBJ2-5, with 7 bases lining up with TRBD2. The J call is uncertain, as TRBJ2-7 better fits the DNA end. This CDR3 has 17 residues. Looked up from germline, CDR1 is KGHSY and CDR2 is FQNENV. The CDR3 nucleotides read TGTGCCAGCAGTCGGACGGTGGCGGGAGTGACCTACTACGAGCAGTACTTC. Translation gives CASSRTVAGVTYYEQYF.

The CDR3 DNA sequence: TGTGCCAGCAGCAAAGCGGGGAGGGGGCGAACTAATGAAAAACTGTTTTTT. This gives the protein CASSKAGRGRTNEKLFF. The chain links TRBV21-1 to TRBJ1-4. TRBV21-1 is marked as a pseudogene. The CDR3 runs 17 residues.

This clone was seen a handful of times. The rearrangement joins TRBV6-1 to TRBJ2-7; 8 bases agree with TRBD1. There are 12 residues in the CDR3. The trim removed 5 bases at V and 6 bases at J, leaving 3 bases unmatched. Germline CDR1 is MNHNS and CDR2 is SASEGT. CDR3 nucleotide sequence: TGTGCCAGCAGTTCGGACAGGGCCGAGCAGTACTTC. Encoded protein: CASSSDRAEQYF.

V is TRBV21-1 and J is TRBJ2-7; the tabulated D call, TRBD2, remains unverified against the DNA. TRBV21-1 is labeled a pseudogene. The CDR3 runs 16 residues. The CDR3 DNA sequence: TGTGCCAGCAGCAAAGTCGAGGCTACTCGGTCCTACGAGCAGTACTTC. Translation gives CASSKVEATRSYEQYF.

This sequence joins TRBV5-6 and TRBJ2-5; a weak D match, TRBD2 (10 bases). Germline assignment: CDR1 SGHDT and CDR2 YYEEEE. V was shortened by 4 bases and J by 4 bases, with 26 bases between the two germline ends. This CDR3 comprises 18 residues. CDR3 bases: TGTGCCAGCAGCCCACTAGCGGGACAGGGCCCCTCAGGAGAGACCCAGTACTTC. Translation: CASSPLAGQGPSGETQYF.

This chain joins TRBV14 and TRBJ2-7; the D gene is possibly TRBD2 (5 bases). The CDR3 sequence is 16 residues long. Trimming shortened V by 0 bases and J by 6 bases, and 18 bases separated the two germline ends. Germline V gene data show CDR1 as SGHDN and CDR2 as FVKESK. The DNA for the CDR3 is TGTGCCAGCAGCCAAGATCCCAGGACTGCCTTCCTCGAGCAGTACTTC. Amino acids: CASSQDPRTAFLEQYF.

The rearrangement joins TRBV19 to TRBJ2-1; D tentatively fits TRBD1 or TRBD2 (6 bases each). CDR3 length: 13 amino acids. Germline V lookup: CDR1 LNHDA, CDR2 SQIVND (reference sequence). The ends were cut back, 5 bases at V and 6 bases at J, with 11 bases in the middle. In nucleotides, the CDR3 is TGTGCCAGTAGTCTCTGGGGGGCCAATGAGCAGTTCTTC. Translating gives CASSLWGANEQFF.

CDR3 sequence (DNA): TGTGCCAGTAGTCCCCGGGACACTCCCCAAGAGACCCAGTACTTC. Translating gives CASSPRDTPQETQYF. The J gene is TRBJ2-5, the V gene TRBV19, with D perhaps TRBD1 (6 bases). The germline gives CDR1 LNHDA, CDR2 SQIVND (reference sequence). The CDR3 length is 15 residues. The V end was cut by 5 bases, the J end by 1 base, with 14 bases between.

V gene TRBV6-6 combines with J gene TRBJ1-5; tentatively, D is TRBD1 (6 bases). Trimming pared 0 bases from V and 6 bases from J, leaving 12 bases between. The CDR3 length is 15 residues. Germline values: CDR1 MNHNY, CDR2 SVGAGI (reference sequence). This CDR3 is CASSYSSGAVQPQHF. The CDR3 nucleotides are TGTGCCAGCAGTTACTCGTCGGGGGCGGTTCAGCCCCAGCATTTT.

The V gene is TRBV7-9, the J gene TRBJ2-3; D unclear. This CDR3 spans 14 amino acids. Germline V gene sequence: CDR1 SEHNR, CDR2 FQNEAQ (reference sequence). Trimming removed 7 bases from V and 2 bases from J, with 13 bases in between. CDR3 amino acids: CASTPGGVTDTQYF. In DNA form, the CDR3 reads TGTGCCAGCACTCCCGGCGGCGTCACAGATACGCAGTATTTT.

This chain connects TRBV6-1 to TRBJ1-2; D remains unclear. Looked up from germline, CDR1 is MNHNS and CDR2 is SASEGT. V was shortened by 1 base and J by 4 bases, with 7 bases between the two germline ends. The CDR3 consists of 13 residues. CDR3 region: CASSEGEPYGYTF. The DNA of the CDR3 is TGTGCCAGCAGTGAAGGAGAACCCTATGGCTACACCTTC.

The V call is TRBV9, the J call TRBJ2-1, with TRBD2 matching over 8 bases. After removal of 4 bases from V and 9 bases from J, the junction contained 15 bases not matched to a gene. CDR1 is SGDLS and CDR2 is YYNGEE in the germline V gene. This CDR3 contains 16 residues. In DNA, the CDR3 is TGTGCCAGCAGCCCCTACGGGGCGGGAGGTCTTCGTGAGCAGTTCTTC. Its translation: CASSPYGAGGLREQFF.